This TCR beta chain comes out of a study of glioma-infiltrating T cells after dendritic cell vaccination. Clones were sequenced by immunoSEQ multiplex PCR, and TCRdb holds only the in-frame ones, with some missing. This repertoire shows fewer than 50,000 clones, approximately 84% found once; its top ten account for more than 7%. Losses at the gene ends were 3 bases for V and 6 bases for J; bases not matched to a gene: 4. The CDR3 sequence is 14 residues long. Germline CDR1 and CDR2: GTSNPN and SVGIG (reference sequence). The sequence was obtained from a human donor with glioblastoma. The chain has TRBV30 and TRBJ1-4; 10 bases are shared with TRBD1. Sample: blood, taken before dendritic cell vaccination. DNA of the CDR3: TGTGCCTGGAGGGGACAGGGGAGGGATGAAAAACTGTTTTTT. The encoded protein is CAWRGQGRDEKLFF.